One and the same sample provided the 18 T cell receptor beta chains below, sequenced in a study of breast tumors, draining lymph nodes, adjacent tissues. TCRdb itself ran the multiplex PCR reads through MiXCR, one entry per CDR3 protein. The sample holds about 21,000 distinct CDR3 sequences, 50% seen once. The sample was breast tumor tissue. These receptor sequences come from a female donor with breast cancer. Some clones in this sample may be carry-over from other donors' samples.

The rearrangement uses TRBV2 and TRBJ2-2; 7 bases match TRBD1. The length of the CDR3 is 15 residues. The germline CDR1 and CDR2 sequences are SNHLY and FYNNEI. V trimming: 3 bases; J trimming: 3 bases; junction bases outside the gene matches: 4. DNA for the CDR3: TGTGCCAGCAGTGAGACGGGACAGTACACCGGGGAGCTGTTTTTT. The encoded protein is CASSETGQYTGELFF.

The chain has TRBV7-8 and TRBJ2-7; 7 bases match TRBD1. V dropped 2 bases and J dropped 0; count of bases not matched to a gene: 1. The CDR3 length is 14 residues. Germline V gene lookup returns CDR1 SGHVS and CDR2 FQNEAQ. CDR3 sequence (DNA): TGTGCCAGCAGCTTACGGGACAGCTCCTACGAGCAGTACTTC. Its translation is CASSLRDSSYEQYF. The variable domain in full, completed from reference TRBV7-8 and TRBJ2-7, reads GAGVSQSPRYKVAKRGQDVALRCDPISGHVSLFWYQQALGQGPEFLTYFQNEAQLDKSGLPSDRFFAERPEGSVSTLKIQRTQQEDSAVYLCASSLRDSSYEQYFGPGTRLTVT.

The table lists this clonotype with many counts. The chain has TRBV20-1 and TRBJ1-5, with D maybe TRBD1 (6 bases). This CDR3 has 14 residues. V was shortened by 0 bases and J by 8 bases, with 14 bases between the two germline ends. Germline V gene sequence: CDR1 DFQATT, CDR2 SNEGSKA (reference sequence). The DNA for the CDR3 is TGCAGTGCTAGAGATGGGGCGGGGGCGAAGCCCCAGCATTTT. Amino acids: CSARDGAGAKPQHF.

This clonotype was observed a handful of times. The V gene is TRBV20-1, the J gene TRBJ2-3, with TRBD2 identical over 14 bases. The CDR3 sequence is 17 residues long. In germline, CDR1 is DFQATT, CDR2 SNEGSKA (reference sequence). The trim removed 6 bases at V and 0 bases at J, leaving 8 bases unmatched. The CDR3 is CSAEGLAGGLSTDTQYF. As DNA, the CDR3 is TGCAGTGCGGAAGGACTAGCGGGAGGCCTTAGCACAGATACGCAGTATTTT.

A note on this clonotype: The junction departs from the called germline gene at one end, perhaps through a read error. The rearrangement joins TRBV11-2 to TRBJ1-4; 7 bases line up with TRBD1. The CDR3 has 15 amino acids. Germline V gives CDR1 SGHAT, CDR2 FQNNGV. The chain's CDR3 is CASSLGDRVHEKLLF. CDR3 nucleotide sequence: TGTGCCAGCAGCTTAGGTGACAGGGTCCATGAAAAACTGCTTTTT.

This clonotype was picked up many times. This may be a read error: a much more frequent sequence differs by one nucleotide. This chain uses TRBV7-2 with TRBJ2-7; tentatively, D is TRBD1 or TRBD2 (6 bases each). In germline, CDR1 is SGHTA, CDR2 FQGNSA. The CDR3 consists of 15 residues. This chain's CDR3 is CASSLVGGPSCEQYF. The CDR3 DNA sequence: TGTGCCAGCAGCTTAGTCGGGGGCCCCTCCTGCGAGCAGTACTTC.

This clonotype was observed at least ten times. J is TRBJ2-1 and V is TRBV9; either TRBD1 or TRBD2 may fit D (5 bases each). The germline CDR1 and CDR2 sequences are SGDLS and YYNGEE. V shed 3 bases and J shed 3 bases, with 13 bases lying between them. The CDR3 is made up of 15 amino acids. The chain's CDR3 is CASSGGKEGYNEQFF. The CDR3 bases are TGTGCCAGCAGCGGGGGGAAAGAAGGCTACAATGAGCAGTTCTTC.

Ten or more counts support this clonotype. This sequence joins TRBV27 and TRBJ2-7; D is undetermined. V shed 4 bases and J shed 2 bases, with 0 bases lying between them. CDR3 length: 10 residues. Germline V CDR1 and CDR2: MNHEY, SMNVEV (reference sequence). In DNA, the CDR3 is TGTGCCAGCAGTTCCTACGAGCAGTACTTC. It translates to CASSSYEQYF.

The gene calls are TRBV7-3 and TRBJ2-7, with 9 nucleotides matching TRBD2. The CDR3 loop spans 14 amino acids. Germline loops: CDR1 SGHTA, CDR2 FQGTGA. V lost 5 bases and J lost 6; bases outside the gene matches: 8. The CDR3 spells CASSLSGSPSEQYF. Here the CDR3 DNA reads TGTGCCAGCAGCCTTAGCGGGAGTCCGAGCGAGCAGTACTTC.

CDR3 nucleotides: TGCAGTGCGGAAGGACTAGCGGGAGGGCCCTCCCCCTACGAGCAGTACTTC. Its translation: CSAEGLAGGPSPYEQYF. The chain is built from TRBV20-1 and TRBJ2-7, with TRBD2 matching 15 bases. With V trimmed by 6 bases and J by 2 bases, 11 bases remained unmatched. The CDR3 is 17 amino acids. Germline-derived CDR1 and CDR2 are DFQATT and SNEGSKA (reference sequence).

CDR3 in amino acids: CATSRDGTAYGGQPQHF. For the CDR3, the DNA is TGTGCCACCAGCAGAGATGGGACAGCCTATGGGGGACAGCCCCAGCATTTT. V and J are TRBV15 and TRBJ1-5; 7 bases align to TRBD1. This CDR3 comprises 17 residues. The germline V gene encodes CDR1 LNHNV and CDR2 YYDKDF (reference sequence). V gave up 0 bases and J gave up 7 bases; unmatched junction bases: 12.

Sample share makes this clonotype medium-sized. The chain uses TRBV29-1 and TRBJ2-1, with a weak D call TRBD1 (6 bases). Trimming removed 6 bases from V and 7 bases from J, with 22 bases in between. There are 15 residues in the CDR3. CDR1 SQVTM and CDR2 ANQGSEA come from the germline V gene. In DNA form, the CDR3 reads TGCAGCGTCCTGCCAGGGGCCCAGTTGGGAAATGAGCAGTTCTTC. This sequence encodes CSVLPGAQLGNEQFF.

This clonotype ranks as medium-sized. Mismatch with germline at one junction end may stem from a read error. The rearrangement links TRBV7-7 to TRBJ2-3; no definite D call. This CDR3 has 15 residues. Germline values: CDR1 SSHAT, CDR2 FNYEAQ (reference sequence). CDR3: CASSLQRTTTDTQYF. The CDR3 DNA sequence: TGTGCTAGCAGCTTACAGAGGACCACCACAGATACGCAGTATTTT.

This clonotype was seen at least ten times. This chain links TRBV5-5 with TRBJ2-7; no reliable D call. Per the germline V gene, CDR1 is SGHKS and CDR2 is YYEKEE (reference sequence). The V and J ends lost 0 bases and 1 base respectively, with 8 bases between them. The CDR3 consists of 14 residues. Here the CDR3 reads CASSLASGSYEQYF. For the CDR3, the DNA is TGTGCCAGCAGCTTGGCCTCAGGTTCCTACGAGCAGTACTTC.

The chain has TRBV30 and TRBJ1-1, with 7 bases matching TRBD1. CDR1 GTSNPN and CDR2 SVGIG come from the germline V gene (reference sequence). The CDR3 contains 14 residues. V dropped 1 base and J dropped 3; count of bases not matched to a gene: 5. The CDR3 protein is CAWSEGRGDTEAFF. The DNA of the CDR3 is TGTGCCTGGAGTGAAGGCAGGGGGGACACTGAAGCTTTCTTT.

The chain uses TRBV20-1 and TRBJ1-5, with 10 bases lining up with TRBD1. This CDR3 contains 15 residues. Looked up from germline, CDR1 is DFQATT and CDR2 is SNEGSKA (reference sequence). CDR3 residues: CCVRDRGSAIQPQHF. The CDR3 nucleotides are TGCTGTGTGCGGGACAGGGGATCAGCAATTCAGCCCCAGCATTTT.

The chain has TRBV19 and TRBJ2-1; no reliable D call. V was pared by 6 bases and J by 9 bases, with 24 bases between. This CDR3 is 16 amino acids long. Looked up from germline, CDR1 is LNHDA and CDR2 is SQIVND (reference sequence). The CDR3, as DNA: TGTGCCAGTAGCCTAGGGTGGGGTCACAACTACGGTGAGCAGTTCTTC. Its translation: CASSLGWGHNYGEQFF. The full variable domain, rest sourced from reference TRBV19 and TRBJ2-1, is DGGITQSPKYLFRKEGQNVTLSCEQNLNHDAMYWYRQDPGQGLRLIYYSQIVNDFQKGDIAEGYSVSREKKESFPLTVTSAQKNPTAFYLCASSLGWGHNYGEQFFGPGTRLTVL.

By sample share, this clonotype is medium-sized. V and J are TRBV20-1 and TRBJ2-3, with 11 nucleotides matching TRBD2. With V trimmed by 3 bases and J by 5 bases, 7 bases remained unmatched. Germline CDR1 reads DFQATT; CDR2 reads SNEGSKA (reference sequence). The CDR3 contains 15 residues. As DNA, the CDR3 is TGCAGTGCTAGGGGTCTAGCGGGAGGTAAAGATACGCAGTATTTT. It codes for CSARGLAGGKDTQYF.